This passage covers 12 T cell receptor beta chains from one sample sequenced in a study of cytomegalovirus exposure and HLA in healthy donors. A multiplex PCR was run with 60 Vbeta primers and 13 Jbeta primers. Sequenced by immunoSEQ multiplex PCR; TCRdb stores in-frame clones only, minus some. Here the sample spans around 110,000 clones, 80% to 85% being singletons. Sequencing was carried out using PBMCs. The receptor source for this set is a young woman in good health and CMV-seronegative.

The sample holds one count of this clone. V is TRBV28 and J is TRBJ1-1, with TRBD1 as a possible D gene (5 bases). With 8 bases removed from V and 4 bases from J, the gap between germline ends came to 17 bases. Germline lookup yields CDR1 MDHEN and CDR2 SYDVKM. The CDR3 contains 14 residues. The CDR3 is CASGGRGRTTEAFF. CDR3 nucleotide sequence: TGTGCCAGCGGGGGGAGGGGCAGGACCACTGAAGCTTTCTTT.

The chain couples TRBV5-1 to TRBJ2-5; 9 positions agree with TRBD1. Losses at the gene ends were 0 bases for V and 0 bases for J; bases not matched to a gene: 9. Germline-derived CDR1 and CDR2 are SGHRS and YFSETQ. The CDR3 totals 18 residues. This CDR3 is CASSLAPQGAMDQETQYF. The CDR3 DNA reads TGCGCCAGCAGCTTGGCCCCACAGGGGGCCATGGACCAAGAGACCCAGTACTTC. Drawing the rest from reference TRBV5-1 and TRBJ2-5, the complete variable domain is KAGVTQTPRYLIKTRGQQVTLSCSPISGHRSVSWYQQTPGQGLQFLFEYFSETQRNKGNFPGRFSGRQFSNSRSEMNVSTLELGDSALYLCASSLAPQGAMDQETQYFGPGTRLLVL.

This chain links TRBV5-1 with TRBJ2-7, with a tentative D call TRBD2 (5 bases). CDR1 and CDR2 (germline): SGHRS, YFSETQ. V was pared by 3 bases and J by 1 base, with 5 bases between. The CDR3 consists of 12 residues. CDR3 loop: CASSSGSYEQYF. Here the CDR3 DNA reads TGCGCCAGCAGCTCGGGATCCTACGAGCAGTACTTC.

The chain joins TRBV27 to TRBJ2-1; 13 positions match TRBD2. The CDR3 length is 15 residues. Germline CDR1 reads MNHEY; CDR2 reads SMNVEV (reference sequence). Trimming removed 7 bases from V and 10 bases from J; junction bases left unmatched: 10. The CDR3 sequence: CASKPGLAGVAEQFF. The CDR3 bases are TGTGCCAGCAAACCCGGACTAGCGGGAGTGGCCGAGCAGTTCTTC.

V usage is TRBV5-1 and J usage is TRBJ2-1; 8 bases are a match to TRBD2. Germline V gives CDR1 SGHRS, CDR2 YFSETQ. J gave up 0 bases and V 4 bases, and 3 bases lay outside the gene matches. The CDR3 loop spans 15 amino acids. This CDR3 is CASSLSGASYNEQFF. The CDR3 DNA reads as TGCGCCAGCAGCCTTAGCGGGGCCTCCTACAATGAGCAGTTCTTC.

The CDR3 sequence is CASRLIPYGYTF. CDR3 nucleotides: TGTGCAAGTCGCTTAATCCCATATGGCTACACCTTC. The chain combines TRBV12-2 with TRBJ1-2; the table's D call of TRBD1 was not tested on the DNA. TRBV12-2 is labeled a pseudogene. This CDR3 has 12 residues.

This chain links TRBV13 with TRBJ2-2, with 14 bases that match TRBD2. V shed 1 base, J shed 3 bases, and the junction held 13 bases outside the gene matches. This CDR3 has 21 amino acids. Germline V CDR1 and CDR2: PRHDT, FYEKMQ (reference sequence). The CDR3 DNA sequence: TGTGCCAGCAGCTTAGCGGAGACTAGCGGGAGGGCCTATACGTACACCGGGGAGCTGTTTTTT. The encoded protein is CASSLAETSGRAYTYTGELFF.

J is TRBJ2-5 and V is TRBV11-2; tentatively, D is TRBD2 (6 bases). This CDR3 region has 15 residues. Germline assignment: CDR1 SGHAT and CDR2 FQNNGV. V was shortened by 0 bases and J by 1 base, with 9 bases between the two germline ends. DNA of the CDR3: TGTGCCAGCAGCTTAGACCCCGGGAGCCAAGAGACCCAGTACTTC. It yields the protein CASSLDPGSQETQYF.

The chain combines TRBV4-1 with TRBJ1-5, with 9 positions matching TRBD1. The ends lost 4 bases at V and 9 bases at J; junction bases unmatched: 10. The germline gives CDR1 MGHRA, CDR2 YSYEKL. The CDR3 has 15 residues. The CDR3: CASSLTGQGPGPQHF. Here the CDR3 DNA reads TGCGCCAGCAGCCTAACGGGACAGGGCCCGGGGCCCCAGCATTTT.

In its sample, this clone was seen a few times. The CDR3 sequence: CASSGWTGTNIQYF. The CDR3, as DNA: TGTGCCAGCAGCGGATGGACAGGGACGAACATTCAGTACTTC. The chain uses TRBV5-6 and TRBJ2-4; 8 bases match TRBD1. Trimming took 4 bases from V and 7 from J; bases not matched to a gene: 7. This CDR3 region has 14 residues. Germline CDR1 and CDR2: SGHDT and YYEEEE. The variable domain in full, with the rest retrieved from reference TRBV5-6 and TRBJ2-4, is DAGVTQSPTHLIKTRGQQVTLRCSPKSGHDTVSWYQQALGQGPQFIFQYYEEEERQRGNFPDRFSGHQFPNYSSELNVNALLLGDSALYLCASSGWTGTNIQYFGAGTRLSVL.

J is TRBJ2-5 and V is TRBV9; 8 bases line up with TRBD1. The closer fit of TRBJ2-7 to the DNA end suggests the J call may be wrong. From germline, CDR1 is SGDLS and CDR2 YYNGEE. The CDR3 spans 14 residues. The CDR3 nucleotides read TGTGCCAGCAGCCCGATCCAGGGGGCGGGCGAGCAGTACTTC. Its translation: CASSPIQGAGEQYF.

This sequence joins TRBV12-2 and TRBJ2-7; the table's D call, TRBD2, was not checked against the DNA. TRBV12-2 is a known pseudogene. This CDR3 spans 16 amino acids. The CDR3 DNA is TGTGCAAGTCGCTCCCACTCCCCGGAACGGGGATACGAGCAGTACTTC. It yields the protein CASRSHSPERGYEQYF.